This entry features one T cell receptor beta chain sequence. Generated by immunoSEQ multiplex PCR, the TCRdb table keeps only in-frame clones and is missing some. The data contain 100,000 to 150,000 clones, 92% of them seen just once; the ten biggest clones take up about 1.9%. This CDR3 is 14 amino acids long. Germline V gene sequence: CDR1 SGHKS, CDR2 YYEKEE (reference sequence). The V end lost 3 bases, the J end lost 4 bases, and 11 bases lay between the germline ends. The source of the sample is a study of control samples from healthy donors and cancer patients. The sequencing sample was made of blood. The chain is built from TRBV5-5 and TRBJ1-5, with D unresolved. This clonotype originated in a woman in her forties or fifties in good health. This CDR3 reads CASSSTNTNQPQHF. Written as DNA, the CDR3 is TGTGCCAGCAGCTCTACAAACACGAATCAGCCCCAGCATTTT.